What follows is one T cell receptor beta chain and its context. Its specific antigen is unknown. Per-nucleotide qualities are absent, and no much larger clonotype sits a single base away. The collaborating institutions used their own protocols to collect whole blood in K2EDTA tubes. For TCRbeta analysis, collaborators shipped samples as frozen whole blood, isolated PBMCs, or DNA extracted from either of those sample types. This entry comes from a study of blood T cell repertoires in COVID-19 (dated by TCRdb to 2018 to 2020). About the study as a whole: Samples from collaborators originated in the United States, Italy and Spain and spanned both the acute and convalescent phases of COVID-19. The prospective study material was composed of cDNA or gDNA derived from T cells, B-cell-depleted T cells, or PBMCs. Subjects who had been exposed to COVID-19, were actively infected with it, or had recovered from it provided the deeply sampled blood TCRbeta repertoires that made up the dataset. The repertoires were released in a freely available public database meant as a resource for research on the immune response to SARS-CoV-2. Samples came from the ongoing ImmuneRACE study (first 160 participants) plus 1,254 subjects from 6 global collaborators. The sample metadata nearly always contained a de-identified subject ID, COVID-19 status, age in years and sex. Where available, HLA class I and class II types were taken from metadata supplied by the sample provider and were not determined by assay-based typing.

TCRbeta CDR3 regions were amplified from genomic DNA using the immunoSEQ Assay, a bias-controlled multiplex PCR. In the paper's pipeline: The number of nucleated cells in each sample was estimated by amplification of reference gene primers within the assay. To quantify the absolute abundance of each unique TCRbeta CDR3 rearrangement, sequence reads were collapsed and filtered. Productive Simpson clonality was computed per sample as the square root of Simpson's diversity index over productive rearrangements. Drawn from immuneACCESS, this table holds only the in-frame rearrangements with V and J called that TCRdb kept. Clones are partly lost; checked studies trace under half to an unresolved V gene and leave the rest unexplained. The V and J calls and clone size are taken from that table; D and trimming were inferred from the DNA. The sample table lists some 200,000 clones, under 90% of them with a count of one. The ten largest make up about an eighth of the sample.

V is cut back by 10 bases and J by 0 bases, with 3 bases in the junction unmatched. Taken from the germline V gene, the CDR1 and CDR2 loops are SGHTA and FQGTGA. The CDR3 runs 13 residues from the cysteine to the phenylalanine. The retained sequence is limited to the CDR3, 39 bases, with the frame set at the first base. Study-wide findings and limitations: How much clinical and demographic metadata was included differed by source and by participant, and the metadata was provided uncurated.

This TCR came from a young man with active or convalescent COVID-19. The sequenced material came from peripheral blood. The chain is encoded by TRBV7-3 joined to TRBJ2-3; 8 of the junction bases match TRBD2. CDR3 loop: CATASGSTDTQYF. In nucleotides, the sequence is TGTGCCACAGCTAGCGGGAGCACAGATACGCAGTATTTT.